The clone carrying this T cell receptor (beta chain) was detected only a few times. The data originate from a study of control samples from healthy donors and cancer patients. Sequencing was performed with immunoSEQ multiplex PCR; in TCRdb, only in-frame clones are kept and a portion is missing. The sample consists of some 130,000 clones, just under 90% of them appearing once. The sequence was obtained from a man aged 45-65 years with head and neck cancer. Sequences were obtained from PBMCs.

The CDR3 DNA reads TGTGCCAGTAGCACTTCGCTTTATGGCTACACCTTC. Protein sequence: CASSTSLYGYTF. V and J are TRBV19 and TRBJ1-2; no clear D gene. The CDR3 contains 12 residues. V was clipped by 6 bases and J by 5 bases, with 10 bases between them. From germline, CDR1 is LNHDA and CDR2 SQIVND (reference sequence).